What follows is one T cell receptor beta chain and its context. Its antigen remains undetermined. Sequence at one end of the junction differs from germline and may be a read error. The entry originates in a study of T cell repertoires in ileal Crohn's disease (dated by TCRdb to about 2019). Turning to the overall study: The median duration of disease was 7.5 to 9.5 years, and at the time of surgery roughly 36% of patients were active smokers. All patients had surgery for a complication: stricturing disease in 61% and penetrating disease in around 40%. Postoperative therapy was given to about half of the patients, with thiopurines administered to under 12 patients and anti-TNF agents administered to some 17 patients. The M0 samples consisted of biopsies taken from the inflamed part of the ileum within the surgical resection specimen. For commercial TCRB immunosequencing, approximately 460 nanograms of biopsy DNA were submitted for each sample. TCR repertoire analysis was performed in around 61 Crohn's disease patients drawn from a prospective multicentre cohort. Running in parallel with the study was a multicentre cohort set up to find predictors of early endoscopic recurrence following ileocolonic resection. A Rutgeerts score higher than i0 was the definition used for endoscopic postoperative recurrence. A total of about 170 mucosal samples from 57 patients were sequenced, collected from several sites on the surgical specimen and at postoperative endoscopy. General study outcomes and caveats: Compared with CD4 T cells, sorted CD8 T cells held more high-frequency clones, which suggests that the mucosal expansions were mostly CD8. Higher high-frequency clone percentages at surgery were associated with endoscopic recurrence; all patients with clonality above 26.8% (18/57) had recurrence. Mucosal CD4 and CD8 T cells were sorted and sequenced only in a subgroup of patients, whose size was not stated. Patients who were active smokers at surgery had a significantly higher proportion of clonal expansions than non-smokers (around 25% vs 18%, p=0.02).

The protocol used for the library was the immunoSEQ multiplex PCR assay. Adaptive Biotechnology amplified CDR3 regions from genomic DNA with a two-step multiplex PCR that controlled for amplification bias. The first PCR used primers for every V and J gene segment; the second PCR added barcodes and Illumina adapters. CDR3 libraries were sequenced on an Illumina instrument. In the authors' own workflow: Vendor-provided pipelines were combined with custom analysis of raw data in R/Bioconductor under R version 3.3.0. Clonality, which ranges from 0 to 1, was calculated as the inverse of the normalised Shannon entropy across all productive clones. High-frequency clones were defined as the repertoire share of the top 100 clones, retaining only clones passing a 95% confidence test. Overlap between samples was measured with the Morisita-Horn index, while repertoire diversity was measured with the Simpson index. In its TCRdb copy, this immuneACCESS table keeps in-frame sequences only and misses some clones. Where compared with another copy, unresolved V genes explain less than half of these, and the others have no known cause. V, J and clone size were drawn from that table, and D and trimming were deduced from the DNA. The sample data list under 2,500 clones, and 93% of these were observed just once. In total, the top ten clones hold 4% of the sample.

In the paper's terms, the time point label means: inflamed ileum from the surgical specimen. To be eligible, patients had to be adults with ileal or ileocolonic Crohn's disease and an indication for ileocolonic resection. Before DNA extraction, whole ileal mucosal biopsies were kept frozen at -80 degrees C. Genomic DNA was extracted from frozen whole biopsies with a TRizol-based method and quantified on a NanoDrop 2000 spectrophotometer. CDR1 and CDR2, per the germline V gene, are KGHSH and LQKENI. The CDR3 has 15 amino acids, counting the end cysteine and phenylalanine. Only the CDR3 DNA is retained, 45 bases long and in frame from the first base.

The sequence derives from an adult with Crohn's disease. Sequenced input: ileal tissue. The chain couples TRBV18 to TRBJ1-5; 6 matching bases give a weak D call of TRBD1. In nucleotides, the sequence is TGTGCCAGCCCACCGGGGTACAGGGACAATCAGCCCCAGCATTTT. This gives the protein CASPPGYRDNQPQHF.